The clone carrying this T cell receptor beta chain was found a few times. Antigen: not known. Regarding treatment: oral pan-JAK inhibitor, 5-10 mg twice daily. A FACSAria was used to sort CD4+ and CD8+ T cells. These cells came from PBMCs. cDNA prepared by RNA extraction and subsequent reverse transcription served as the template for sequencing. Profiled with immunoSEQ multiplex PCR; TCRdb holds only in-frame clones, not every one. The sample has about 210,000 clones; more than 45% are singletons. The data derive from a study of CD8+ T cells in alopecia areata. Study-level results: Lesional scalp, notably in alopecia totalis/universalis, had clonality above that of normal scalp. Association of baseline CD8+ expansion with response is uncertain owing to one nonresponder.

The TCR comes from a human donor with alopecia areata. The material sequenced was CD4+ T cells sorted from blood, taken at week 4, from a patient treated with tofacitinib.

The CDR3 here is CASSILGSGYTF. The DNA for the CDR3 is TGTGCCAGTAGTATATTAGGGTCTGGCTACACCTTC. The chain combines TRBV19 with TRBJ1-2; D gene uncertain. Trimming removed 2 bases from V and 7 bases from J, with 8 bases in between. The CDR3 is made up of 12 amino acids. Germline V gives CDR1 LNHDA, CDR2 SQIVND (reference sequence).